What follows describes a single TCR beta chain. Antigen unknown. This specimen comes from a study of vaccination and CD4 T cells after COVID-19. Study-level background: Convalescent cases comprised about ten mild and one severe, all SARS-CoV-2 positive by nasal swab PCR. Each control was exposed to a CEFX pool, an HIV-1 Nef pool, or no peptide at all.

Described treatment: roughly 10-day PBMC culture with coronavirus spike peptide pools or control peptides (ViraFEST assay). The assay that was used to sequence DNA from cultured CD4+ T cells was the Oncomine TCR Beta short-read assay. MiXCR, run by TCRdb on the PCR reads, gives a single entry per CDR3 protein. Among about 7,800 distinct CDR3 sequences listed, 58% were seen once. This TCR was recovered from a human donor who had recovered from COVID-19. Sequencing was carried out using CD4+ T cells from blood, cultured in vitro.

This CDR3 is CASSLGGAGGRSYEQYF. The CDR3 DNA sequence: TGTGCCAGCAGCTTGGGAGGGGCGGGAGGGAGGTCCTACGAGCAGTACTTC. The chain employs TRBV5-4 and TRBJ2-7, with 9 bases aligning to TRBD2. The CDR3 covers 17 residues. After removal of 0 bases from V and 1 base from J, the junction contained 8 bases not matched to a gene. Germline CDR1 SGHNT, CDR2 YYREEE (reference sequence).